A single sample gave rise to the 30 T cell receptor beta chains below, sequenced in a study of T cells after yellow fever vaccination. From the 5' RACE reads, TCRdb called clonotypes with MiXCR, one entry per CDR3 protein. The repertoire holds roughly 300,000 distinct CDR3 sequences, approximately 8% seen once, with 15% to 20% in the top ten. The sample in question was PBMCs, obtained around 45 days after the first yellow fever vaccination. Receptor source: a man younger than 35 who received the YFV17D yellow fever vaccine.

The V call is TRBV3-1, the J call TRBJ2-2; 8 bases are a match to TRBD2. The V gene's germline CDR1 is LGHDT and CDR2 YNNKEL (reference sequence). V lost 3 bases and J lost 1; bases outside the gene matches: 1. This CDR3 comprises 15 residues. The CDR3 DNA is TGTGCCAGCAGCCACGGGGGGGAGAACACCGGGGAGCTGTTTTTT. Translating it yields CASSHGGENTGELFF.

The chain has TRBV12-3 or TRBV12-4 and TRBJ1-1; D remains unclear. The CDR3 spans 13 residues. V was cut by 5 bases and J by 1 base, with 8 bases left in between. DNA of the CDR3: TGTGCCAGCAGTCGGAATCAGAACACTGAAGCTTTCTTT. This sequence encodes CASSRNQNTEAFF.

J is TRBJ2-2 and V is TRBV6-5, with D possibly being TRBD1 or TRBD2 (6 bases each). The CDR3 has 15 amino acids. CDR1 is MNHEY, CDR2 SVGAGI, per germline. V was clipped by 2 bases and J by 5 bases, with 12 bases between them. CDR3 loop: CASSYRGAGTGELFF. The CDR3 nucleotides are TGTGCCAGCAGTTACAGGGGGGCCGGAACCGGGGAGCTGTTTTTT.

This clonotype was seen more than once but under ten times. This chain links TRBV10-3 with TRBJ2-1, with a tentative D call TRBD2 (6 bases). V lost 3 bases and J 6 bases, leaving 15 bases between the germline ends. The CDR3 consists of 15 residues. The germline CDR1 and CDR2 sequences are ENHRY and SYGVKD. The CDR3 loop reads CAISDPPRGGNEQFF. The CDR3 DNA follows: TGTGCCATCAGTGACCCCCCGCGGGGAGGCAATGAGCAGTTCTTC.

This clonotype was picked up a small number of times. The rearrangement uses TRBV6-5 and TRBJ2-2; 7 bases are shared with TRBD1. V lost 0 bases, J lost 7 bases, and 11 bases stayed unmatched. CDR3 length: 17 amino acids. Germline-derived CDR1 and CDR2 are MNHEY and SVGAGI. The CDR3 DNA is TGTGCCAGCAGTTACTCTAACAGACAGGGTCGCTTCGGGGAGCTGTTTTTT. Translated, it gives CASSYSNRQGRFGELFF.

This sequence joins TRBV9 and TRBJ2-2, with TRBD2 matching 12 bases. Germline CDR1 and CDR2: SGDLS and YYNGEE. CDR3 size: 17 residues. Trimming cost V 4 bases and J 3 bases; bases outside gene matches: 7. The CDR3 region has the DNA TGTGCCAGCAGCCCTAGCGGGGGGGCCATCCACACCGGGGAGCTGTTTTTT. Protein sequence: CASSPSGGAIHTGELFF.

This clonotype was observed a few times. The V call is TRBV30, the J call TRBJ2-3; 8 positions match TRBD1. Germline V lookup: CDR1 GTSNPN, CDR2 SVGIG (reference sequence). Trimming cost V 4 bases and J 2 bases; bases outside gene matches: 14. This CDR3 contains 17 residues. For the CDR3, the DNA is TGTGCCTGGACCCAACCCTCAGGGGGCCTACTCACAGATACGCAGTATTTT. Translating gives CAWTQPSGGLLTDTQYF.

This rearrangement joins TRBV20-1 to TRBJ2-4; D gene ambiguous. In germline, CDR1 is DFQATT, CDR2 SNEGSKA (reference sequence). Trimming left V 5 bases short and J 12 bases short, with 5 bases between. This CDR3 spans 8 amino acids. DNA of the CDR3: TGCAGTGCTGGCCCTCAGTACTTC. It specifies CSAGPQYF.

To note about this clonotype: One junction end does not reproduce the germline sequence, and a read error may be involved. The gene calls are TRBV7-8 and TRBJ2-2; TRBD2 matches 11 bases. CDR3 length: 17 residues. Germline lookup yields CDR1 SGHVS and CDR2 FQNEAQ. The CDR3 DNA is TGTGCCAACAGCGTTAGACTAGCGGGGACGAACACCGGGGAGCTGTTTTTT. Residues: CANSVRLAGTNTGELFF.

This clonotype was seen only a few times. The chain employs TRBV7-2 and TRBJ2-7, with unresolved D. Trimming removed 5 bases from V and 9 bases from J, with 14 bases in between. The germline V gene encodes CDR1 SGHTA and CDR2 FQGNSA. The length of the CDR3 is 12 residues. CDR3 nucleotides: TGTGCCAGCAGCACCTACGGCTCCTGGCAGTACTTC. Its protein is CASSTYGSWQYF. The complete variable domain, with remaining parts taken from reference TRBV7-2 and TRBJ2-7, reads GAGVSQSPSNKVTEKGKDVELRCDPISGHTALYWYRQSLGQGLEFLIYFQGNSAPDKSGLPSDRFSAERTGGSVSTLTIQRTQQEDSAVYLCASSTYGSWQYFGPGTRLTVT.

The table lists this clonotype with many counts. The V and J genes are TRBV7-2 and TRBJ1-5; TRBD1 might be the D (6 bases). Germline assignment: CDR1 SGHTA and CDR2 FQGNSA. The CDR3 covers 15 residues. V gave up 5 bases and J gave up 0 bases, with 11 bases separating them. This chain's CDR3 is CASSEYRASNQPQHF. The CDR3 DNA reads TGTGCCAGCAGCGAATACAGGGCTAGCAATCAGCCCCAGCATTTT.

In its sample, this clonotype was seen a few times. V is TRBV30 and J is TRBJ2-1, with 9 bases identical to TRBD2. Germline CDR1 reads GTSNPN; CDR2 reads SVGIG (reference sequence). Trimming cost V 0 bases and J 6 bases; bases outside gene matches: 3. This CDR3 has 14 amino acids. The CDR3 spells CAWSVLTSGNEQFF. The CDR3, as DNA: TGTGCCTGGAGTGTGTTGACTAGCGGCAATGAGCAGTTCTTC.

This clonotype has at least ten counts. The V gene is TRBV7-2, the J gene TRBJ1-4, with D possibly being TRBD1 (5 bases). Germline V lookup: CDR1 SGHTA, CDR2 FQGNSA. The CDR3 consists of 14 residues. V was shortened by 1 base and J by 8 bases, with 11 bases between the two germline ends. The CDR3 sequence is CASSLGTHSEKLFF. CDR3 bases: TGTGCCAGCAGCTTAGGGACACACTCCGAAAAACTGTTTTTT.

The J gene is TRBJ2-2, the V gene TRBV24-1; D is possibly TRBD1 (5 bases). The CDR3 sequence is 15 residues long. CDR1 is KGHDR and CDR2 is SFDVKD in the germline V gene. The V and J ends lost 2 bases and 6 bases respectively, with 12 bases between them. CDR3 protein: CATSDSRDRAGELFF. As DNA, the CDR3 is TGTGCCACCAGTGATTCCCGCGACAGAGCCGGGGAGCTGTTTTTT.

This clonotype has more than one count but fewer than ten. The genes are TRBV5-6 and TRBJ2-5, with D possibly matching TRBD1 (6 bases). Germline V gene sequence: CDR1 SGHDT, CDR2 YYEEEE. V was cut by 6 bases and J by 1 base, with 10 bases left in between. This CDR3 region has 13 residues. The CDR3 reads CASIGQIQETQYF. The CDR3 DNA is TGTGCCAGCATTGGACAGATCCAAGAGACCCAGTACTTC.

The chain has TRBV7-3 and TRBJ2-7, with D perhaps being TRBD1 or TRBD2 (5 bases each). V was trimmed by 9 bases and J by 7 bases, leaving 16 bases between them. Germline CDR1 is SGHTA and CDR2 is FQGTGA. The CDR3 runs 12 residues. The chain's CDR3 is CASPVCGTEQYV. The CDR3, as DNA: TGTGCCAGTCCGGTCTGTGGGACGGAGCAGTACGTC.

The gene calls are TRBV6-1 and TRBJ2-3; D is perhaps TRBD2 (7 bases). Germline lookup yields CDR1 MNHNS and CDR2 SASEGT. The CDR3 runs to 16 residues. The germline V and J ends were trimmed by 6 bases and 1 base, with 17 bases remaining between them. The CDR3, as DNA: TGTGCCAGCAGCGACGCGGCGGGGGCGCGCACAGATACGCAGTATTTT. Amino acids: CASSDAAGARTDTQYF.

Many counts were recorded for this clonotype. The chain recombines TRBV6-2 or TRBV6-3 with TRBJ2-2; no definite D call. The CDR3 sequence is 12 residues long. Trimming took 7 bases from V and 4 from J, leaving 7 bases between them. CDR1 and CDR2 from the germline V gene are MNHEY and SVGEGT. CDR3 in DNA: TGTGCCAGCACCAGTTCCACCGGGGAGCTGTTTTTT. Translated: CASTSSTGELFF.

This clonotype has only a few counts. The chain combines TRBV6-2 or TRBV6-3 with TRBJ2-3; unclear D gene. CDR3 length: 13 amino acids. Trimming shortened V by 2 bases and J by 2 bases, and 5 bases separated the two germline ends. Per the germline V gene, CDR1 is MNHEY and CDR2 is SVGEGT. CDR3 protein: CASSYQLTDTQYF. The CDR3 DNA reads as TGTGCCAGCAGTTACCAGCTCACAGATACGCAGTATTTT.

The count of this clonotype is one. J is TRBJ2-7 and V is TRBV12-3 or TRBV12-4; possibly TRBD1 or TRBD2 for D (5 bases each). Trimming shortened V by 5 bases and J by 6 bases, and 17 bases separated the two germline ends. The length of the CDR3 is 14 residues. CDR3: CASSPPGPLSEQYV. The DNA for the CDR3 is TGTGCCAGCAGTCCTCCGGGACCCCTGTCCGAGCAGTACGTC.

This clonotype was recorded at least ten times. The chain combines TRBV12-3 or TRBV12-4 with TRBJ2-2; no reliable D call. The V end lost 6 bases, the J end lost 2 bases, and 13 bases lay between the germline ends. The CDR3 is made up of 15 amino acids. The CDR3 DNA reads as TGTGCCAGCAGCTTCGGCGGATCAAACACCGGGGAGCTGTTTTTT. Translation gives CASSFGGSNTGELFF.

This clonotype was detected a few times. The chain carries TRBV6-4 and TRBJ1-3; possibly TRBD1 for D (5 bases). Germline CDR1 MRHNA, CDR2 SNTAGT. This CDR3 contains 19 residues. Trimming removed 5 bases from V and 4 bases from J, with 27 bases in between. The CDR3, as DNA: TGTGCCAGCAGTCACCGCTACCGGACGGAGGGGAGCGACGGAAACACCATATATTTT. Its protein is CASSHRYRTEGSDGNTIYF.

This clonotype appeared a few times. The V gene is TRBV7-2, the J gene TRBJ1-1; D gene uncertain. The germline gives CDR1 SGHTA, CDR2 FQGNSA. This CDR3 spans 14 amino acids. Trimming left V 4 bases short and J 1 base short, with 10 bases between. CDR3 loop: CASSSHATNTEAFF. The CDR3 DNA sequence: TGTGCCAGCAGCTCCCACGCGACGAACACTGAAGCTTTCTTT.

This clonotype was seen a few times. The chain joins TRBV11-2 to TRBJ1-2; 8 bases are shared with TRBD1. V lost 5 bases and J lost 4; bases outside the gene matches: 15. The CDR3 sequence is 17 residues long. Germline CDR1 SGHAT, CDR2 FQNNGV. This CDR3 is CASSRTGILSAAYGYTF. CDR3 DNA sequence: TGTGCCAGCAGCAGGACAGGGATTCTGTCCGCGGCCTATGGCTACACCTTC. The full variable domain, with the rest looked up from reference TRBV11-2 and TRBJ1-2, is EAGVAQSPRYKIIEKRQSVAFWCNPISGHATLYWYQQILGQGPKLLIQFQNNGVVDDSQLPKDRFSAERLKGVDSTLKIQPAKLEDSAVYLCASSRTGILSAAYGYTFGSGTRLTVV.

This clonotype was observed a few times. This rearrangement joins TRBV6-1 to TRBJ2-6; perhaps TRBD1 as D (5 bases). V lost 8 bases, J lost 4 bases, and 15 bases lay in between. The CDR3 has 15 residues. Germline V gene sequence: CDR1 MNHNS, CDR2 SASEGT. CDR3 sequence: CASRSSGFGANVLTF. The CDR3 DNA reads TGTGCCAGCCGCTCGTCAGGGTTCGGGGCCAACGTCCTGACTTTC.

There are many counts of this clonotype. V usage is TRBV28 and J usage is TRBJ2-7, with D possibly TRBD2 on 6 matching bases. The V gene's germline CDR1 is MDHEN and CDR2 SYDVKM. Trimming left V 11 bases short and J 4 bases short, with 18 bases between. The CDR3 covers 13 residues. The CDR3: CAASLGGSYEQYV. The CDR3 bases are TGTGCCGCTTCCTTGGGGGGAAGTTACGAGCAGTACGTC.

This clonotype was seen a few times. The chain has TRBV20-1 and TRBJ1-1; D gene ambiguous. With 6 bases removed from V and 3 bases from J, the gap between germline ends came to 14 bases. There are 13 residues in the CDR3. Germline lookup yields CDR1 DFQATT and CDR2 SNEGSKA (reference sequence). CDR3 DNA sequence: TGCAGTGCCCCGCTGGGGTATTACACTGAAGCTTTCTTT. As protein: CSAPLGYYTEAFF.

J is TRBJ2-7 and V is TRBV10-3; no clear D gene. Trimming took off 0 bases at V and 5 bases at J, with 14 bases between the two ends. Germline values: CDR1 ENHRY, CDR2 SYGVKD. This CDR3 has 15 residues. Here the CDR3 reads CAISESGRKENEQYF. In nucleotides, the CDR3 is TGTGCCATCAGTGAGTCAGGGCGTAAGGAGAACGAGCAGTACTTC.

A few counts support this clonotype. The limits of the CDR3 on the DNA are not certain, so only TCRdb's listed CDR3 is given. The chain couples TRBV12-3 or TRBV12-4 to TRBJ2-1. The CDR3 spans 16 residues, counting both ends. CDR3 residues: CASSSSGSSSYNEQFF.

This clonotype was observed a handful of times. The chain uses TRBV12-3 or TRBV12-4 and TRBJ2-3; D perhaps matches TRBD2 (6 bases). Trimming stripped 4 bases from V and 4 bases from J, with 9 bases between. The CDR3 runs to 13 residues. CDR3 nucleotide sequence: TGTGCCAGCAGTTATACGGGGGCAGATACGCAGTATTTT. It encodes CASSYTGADTQYF.